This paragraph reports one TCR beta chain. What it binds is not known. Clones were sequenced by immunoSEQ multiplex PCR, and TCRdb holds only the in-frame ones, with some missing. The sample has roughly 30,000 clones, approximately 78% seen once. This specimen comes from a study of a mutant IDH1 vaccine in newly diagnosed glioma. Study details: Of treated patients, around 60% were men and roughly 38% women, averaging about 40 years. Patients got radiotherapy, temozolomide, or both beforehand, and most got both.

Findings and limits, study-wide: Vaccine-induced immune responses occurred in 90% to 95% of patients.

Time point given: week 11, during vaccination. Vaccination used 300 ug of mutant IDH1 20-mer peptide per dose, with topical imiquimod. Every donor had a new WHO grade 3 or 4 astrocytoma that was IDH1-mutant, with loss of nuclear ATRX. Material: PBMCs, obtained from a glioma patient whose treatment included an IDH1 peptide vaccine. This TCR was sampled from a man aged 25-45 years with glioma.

Here the CDR3 reads CASSSWDTNTEAFF. CDR3 in DNA: TGTGCCAGCAGTTCTTGGGACACCAACACTGAAGCTTTCTTT. The rearrangement joins TRBV6-5 to TRBJ1-1; tentative D call: TRBD1 (6 bases). The V end lost 4 bases, the J end lost 2 bases, and 11 bases lay between the germline ends. This CDR3 spans 14 amino acids. Germline V gives CDR1 MNHEY, CDR2 SVGAGI.